Shown below are 17 T cell receptor beta chains from a single sample sequenced in a study of blood T cell repertoires in COVID-19. This table comes from immunoSEQ multiplex PCR, and its TCRdb copy is limited to in-frame clones, with some not included. The profile shows 55,000 to 75,000 clones, about 80% of them singletons. The sample consisted of peripheral blood. All receptors derive from a man between 65 and 80 years old who had recovered from COVID-19.

The rearrangement links TRBV19 to TRBJ2-7; 10 bases line up with TRBD1. Germline assignment: CDR1 LNHDA and CDR2 SQIVND (reference sequence). V lost 6 bases, J lost 5 bases, and 13 bases stayed unmatched. This CDR3 has 16 amino acids. The CDR3 DNA is TGTGCCAGTAGCCAGTTCCCGGGACAGGGGTACCACGAGCAGTACTTC. Translated, it gives CASSQFPGQGYHEQYF.

This chain joins TRBV19 and TRBJ1-5; 10 positions agree with TRBD1. The ends lost 3 bases at V and 3 bases at J; junction bases unmatched: 8. The germline gives CDR1 LNHDA, CDR2 SQIVND (reference sequence). The CDR3 consists of 17 residues. CDR3 sequence (DNA): TGTGCCAGTAGTATGCTCGCCGGGACAGGGGCCAATCAGCCCCAGCATTTT. Encoded protein: CASSMLAGTGANQPQHF.

The V gene is TRBV27, the J gene TRBJ2-5; 7 bases match TRBD1. Trimming took 5 bases from V and 2 from J; bases not matched to a gene: 11. There are 16 residues in the CDR3. From germline, CDR1 is MNHEY and CDR2 SMNVEV (reference sequence). This CDR3 reads CASSIAPRTGQETQYF. In nucleotides, the CDR3 is TGTGCCAGCAGTATAGCCCCTCGGACAGGACAAGAGACCCAGTACTTC.

V and J are TRBV5-1 and TRBJ2-5; 7 bases align to TRBD1. Germline values: CDR1 SGHRS, CDR2 YFSETQ. This CDR3 is 15 amino acids long. After removal of 2 bases from V and 4 bases from J, the junction contained 8 bases not matched to a gene. In DNA, the CDR3 is TGCGCCAGCAGCTTCGACAGGGCGGTGGGAGAGACCCAGTACTTC. Amino acid sequence: CASSFDRAVGETQYF.

This clone has a handful of counts. The chain links TRBV3-1 (or the pseudogene TRBV3-2) to TRBJ1-3; TRBD1 is a possible D gene (5 bases). V lost 0 bases and J 0 bases, leaving 9 bases between the germline ends. Germline lookup yields CDR1 LGHDT and CDR2 YNNKEL (reference sequence). The CDR3 consists of 16 residues. In DNA form, the CDR3 reads TGTGCCAGCAGCCAAGAATGGGGCGTCTCTGGAAACACCATATATTTT. This sequence encodes CASSQEWGVSGNTIYF.

The chain employs TRBV7-2 and TRBJ2-7, with D perhaps matching TRBD1 (6 bases). Trimming removed 2 bases from V and 5 bases from J, with 13 bases in between. This CDR3 is 14 amino acids long. Germline V gene lookup returns CDR1 SGHTA and CDR2 FQGNSA. This CDR3 is CASSLISGDNEQYF. The CDR3 bases are TGTGCCAGCAGCTTAATTTCAGGGGACAACGAGCAGTACTTC.

The rearrangement links TRBV28 to TRBJ1-1; D is ambiguous. The V and J ends lost 5 bases and 6 bases respectively, with 13 bases between them. Germline assignment: CDR1 MDHEN and CDR2 SYDVKM. The CDR3 spans 13 residues. Written as DNA, the CDR3 is TGTGCCAGCAGTGTACAAACTCGGGCTGAAGCTTTCTTT. Its protein is CASSVQTRAEAFF.

The chain carries TRBV3-1 (or the pseudogene TRBV3-2) and TRBJ2-1; TRBD2 matches at 10 bases. In germline, CDR1 is LGHDT, CDR2 YNNKEL (reference sequence). The CDR3 consists of 17 residues. V shed 0 bases, J shed 13 bases, and the junction held 15 bases outside the gene matches. This CDR3 is CASSQDFPSGGARDQFF. The CDR3 region has the DNA TGTGCCAGCAGCCAAGATTTCCCTAGCGGGGGAGCCCGGGACCAGTTCTTC.

The chain links TRBV24-1 to TRBJ1-1; 7 bases fit TRBD1. Germline V gene sequence: CDR1 KGHDR, CDR2 SFDVKD. The CDR3 loop spans 14 amino acids. The V and J ends lost 3 bases and 2 bases, in that order; junction bases with no gene match: 2. CDR3 DNA: TGTGCCACCAGTGATGGGGACAGTAACACTGAAGCTTTCTTT. Its translation: CATSDGDSNTEAFF.

The V gene is TRBV7-9, the J gene TRBJ2-6; unclear D gene. The germline gives CDR1 SEHNR, CDR2 FQNEAQ (reference sequence). The CDR3 runs to 15 residues. Trimming removed 0 bases from V and 2 bases from J, with 5 bases in between. CDR3 residues: CASSLAIAGANVLTF. In DNA form, the CDR3 reads TGTGCCAGCAGCTTAGCGATAGCTGGGGCCAACGTCCTGACTTTC.

The chain couples TRBV19 to TRBJ1-4; 8 bases are a match to TRBD1. The CDR3 runs 16 residues. Losses at the gene ends were 6 bases for V and 2 bases for J; bases not matched to a gene: 8. The germline CDR1 and CDR2 sequences are LNHDA and SQIVND (reference sequence). CDR3 sequence: CASSRTGSNTNEKLFF. The CDR3 nucleotides read TGTGCCAGTAGCCGGACAGGGTCGAACACTAATGAAAAACTGTTTTTT.

This clone was recorded once. V gene TRBV4-1 combines with J gene TRBJ2-7, with D possibly matching TRBD1 (7 bases). The germline V gene encodes CDR1 MGHRA and CDR2 YSYEKL. Trimming removed 5 bases from V and 3 bases from J, with 14 bases in between. The CDR3 runs 14 residues. CDR3 sequence (DNA): TGCGCCAGCAGCTGGAGGGGGCTGGGCTACGAGCAGTACTTC. Amino acid sequence: CASSWRGLGYEQYF.

V gene TRBV7-9 combines with J gene TRBJ2-3; D remains ambiguous. The germline CDR1 and CDR2 sequences are SEHNR and FQNEAQ (reference sequence). Trimming removed 5 bases from V and 1 base from J, with 4 bases in between. This CDR3 has 12 amino acids. This chain's CDR3 is CASSPRTDTQYF. The CDR3, as DNA: TGTGCCAGCAGCCCTCGCACAGATACGCAGTATTTT.

This clone was found once. The genes are TRBV5-1 and TRBJ1-1; 7 bases agree with TRBD1. Germline V CDR1 and CDR2: SGHRS, YFSETQ. V was clipped by 0 bases and J by 7 bases; unmatched bases: 9. The CDR3 has 15 amino acids. The CDR3 nucleotides are TGCGCCAGCAGCTTGGTAGAGAGGACAGGAAATGAAGCTTTCTTT. It codes for CASSLVERTGNEAFF. The variable domain in full, completed from reference TRBV5-1 and TRBJ1-1, reads KAGVTQTPRYLIKTRGQQVTLSCSPISGHRSVSWYQQTPGQGLQFLFEYFSETQRNKGNFPGRFSGRQFSNSRSEMNVSTLELGDSALYLCASSLVERTGNEAFFGQGTRLTVV.

The chain couples TRBV10-3 to TRBJ2-7; 9 bases agree with TRBD2. This CDR3 has 12 amino acids. CDR1 is ENHRY, CDR2 SYGVKD, per germline. V trimming: 11 bases; J trimming: 0 bases; junction bases outside the gene matches: 2. The CDR3 DNA sequence: TGTGCCGGCGGGAGGGACTCCTACGAGCAGTACTTC. Translated: CAGGRDSYEQYF.

The CDR3 DNA reads as TGTGCCAGCAGTTTCCAGGGGGGCCAAGAGACCCAGTACTTC. It yields the protein CASSFQGGQETQYF. V is TRBV27 and J is TRBJ2-5; D perhaps matches TRBD1 (7 bases). CDR1 MNHEY and CDR2 SMNVEV come from the germline V gene (reference sequence). The V end lost 3 bases, the J end lost 1 base, and 9 bases lay between the germline ends. CDR3 size: 14 residues.

The chain combines TRBV9 with TRBJ2-2; 10 bases are a match to TRBD1. CDR3 length: 17 amino acids. Looked up from germline, CDR1 is SGDLS and CDR2 is YYNGEE. The V gene end was trimmed by 0 bases and the J gene end by 4 bases; junction bases not matched to a gene: 6. In DNA form, the CDR3 reads TGTGCCAGCAGCGTAGCCGTCGGGACAGGGGCCACCGGGGAGCTGTTTTTT. Protein: CASSVAVGTGATGELFF.